This is a list of T cell receptor beta chains from one sample in a study of beta chain features in type 1 diabetes. TCRdb keeps only in-frame clones here, not all; method: immunoSEQ multiplex PCR. Of over 650,000 clones detected, roughly 13% appear once; the ten largest clones hold just under 0.04%. Sequenced sample: naive CD4+ T cells from blood. The receptors here all came from a man in his late teens or twenties with type 1 diabetes. Each CDR3 is given with its conserved first and last residue. A D gene is named only where the DNA matches it firmly. Only some rows state a clone size, as once, few, many or a class for expanded clones.

clone_size	j_call	d_call	v_call	cdr3_aa	cdr3_nt
-	TRBJ2-4	-	TRBV5-1	CASSLLNIRYF	TGCGCCAGCAGCTTACTAAACATTCGGTACTTC
-	TRBJ2-7	-	TRBV9	CASSPDWDEQYF	TGTGCCAGCAGCCCCGATTGGGACGAGCAGTACTTC
few	TRBJ2-7	TRBD2	TRBV10-3	CAISESGTRTEQYF	TGTGCCATCAGTGAGTCAGGGACTAGAACCGAGCAGTACTTC
-	TRBJ1-1	TRBD1	TRBV7-9	CASRSQTGEVTAEAFF	TGTGCCAGCAGGTCCCAGACAGGGGAGGTTACAGCTGAAGCTTTCTTT
few	TRBJ1-5	-	TRBV29-1	CSVVETGFGQPQHF	TGCAGCGTTGTGGAAACAGGGTTTGGTCAGCCCCAGCATTTT
few	TRBJ2-7	-	TRBV5-1	CASSLDSELRF	TGCGCCAGCAGCTTAGACAGCGAACTCCGCTTC
-	TRBJ2-7	-	TRBV5-6	CASSLLNSYEQYF	TGTGCCAGCAGCTTGTTAAACAGCTACGAGCAGTACTTC
-	TRBJ1-6	-	TRBV27	CASSAFGASNSPLHF	TGTGCCAGCTCCGCCTTCGGGGCTAGTAATTCACCCCTCCACTTT
few	TRBJ2-1	TRBD2	TRBV5-4	CASSPTSGNSYNEQFF	TGTGCCAGCAGCCCTACTAGCGGGAACTCCTACAATGAGCAGTTCTTC
-	TRBJ1-1	-	TRBV9	CASSVGGQDTEAFF	TGTGCCAGCAGCGTAGGGGGTCAGGACACTGAAGCTTTCTTT
few	TRBJ2-3	-	TRBV7-7	CASSPWAGSGDTQYF	TGTGCTAGCAGCCCCTGGGCAGGCTCTGGGGATACGCAGTATTTT
few	TRBJ1-6	TRBD1	TRBV9	CASSVEMDRVSSPLHF	TGTGCCAGCAGCGTAGAGATGGACAGGGTCAGTTCACCCCTCCACTTT
-	TRBJ1-5	-	TRBV10-3	CAISEARVNQPQHF	TGTGCCATCAGTGAGGCGAGGGTCAATCAGCCCCAGCATTTT
few	TRBJ1-5	-	TRBV7-9	CASSPGAGLGNQPQHF	TGTGCCAGCAGCCCAGGGGCAGGGCTGGGAAATCAGCCCCAGCATTTT
few	TRBJ1-2	TRBD1	TRBV4-1	CASSQTGTGGVYGYTF	TGCGCCAGCAGCCAAACGGGGACAGGGGGCGTCTATGGCTACACCTTC
-	TRBJ1-4	-	TRBV14	CASSQEGANEKLFF	TGTGCCAGCAGCCAAGAAGGAGCTAATGAAAAACTGTTTTTT
-	TRBJ2-1	-	TRBV19	CASSPGGVRYNEQFF	TGTGCCAGTAGTCCCGGCGGAGTCCGCTACAATGAGCAGTTCTTC
-	TRBJ1-2	-	TRBV30	CAWSVTRGYTF	TGTGCCTGGAGTGTAACTAGGGGCTACACCTTC
few	TRBJ2-5	-	TRBV4-3	CASSLGQETQYF	TGCGCCAGCAGCTTAGGCCAAGAGACCCAGTACTTC
-	TRBJ2-5	TRBD2	TRBV9	CASSPGTSGGIPQETQYF	TGTGCCAGCAGTCCCGGGACTAGCGGGGGCATTCCCCAAGAGACCCAGTACTTC
few	TRBJ1-5	-	TRBV7-9	CASSLNEQPQHF	TGTGCCAGCAGCTTAAACGAACAGCCCCAGCATTTT
few	TRBJ2-3	-	TRBV18	CASSRPSTDTQYF	TGTGCCAGCTCACGTCCTAGCACAGATACGCAGTATTTT
few	TRBJ2-3	TRBD1	TRBV11-3	CASSLGQGRADTQYF	TGTGCCAGCAGCTTAGGACAGGGGCGAGCAGATACGCAGTATTTT
once	TRBJ2-5	TRBD2	TRBV9	CASSVRPGTSGLYQETQYF	TGTGCCAGCAGCGTTCGTCCGGGGACTAGCGGCTTGTACCAAGAGACCCAGTACTTC
few	TRBJ1-5	TRBD1	TRBV2	CASSGAGGARQPQHF	TGTGCCAGCAGTGGGGCAGGGGGCGCCCGGCAGCCCCAGCATTTT
-	TRBJ1-5	-	TRBV7-9	CASSLAAGGGNQPQHF	TGTGCCAGCAGCTTAGCCGCGGGGGGCGGCAATCAGCCCCAGCATTTT
few	TRBJ2-3	-	TRBV2	CASSEEDTNTQYF	TGTGCCAGCAGTGAAGAGGACACGAATACGCAGTATTTT
-	TRBJ2-5	-	TRBV30	CAWSPPGLETQYF	TGTGCCTGGAGTCCTCCGGGACTAGAGACCCAGTACTTC
-	TRBJ2-7	TRBD1	TRBV7-9	CASTQTGGIHEQYF	TGTGCCAGCACCCAGACAGGGGGGATTCACGAGCAGTACTTC
few	TRBJ2-3	-	TRBV2	CASTGSSTDTQYF	TGTGCCAGCACAGGTTCAAGCACAGATACGCAGTATTTT
few	TRBJ2-1	TRBD1	TRBV6-5	CASSYSIGTGGNEQFF	TGTGCCAGCAGTTACTCGATCGGGACAGGGGGTAATGAGCAGTTCTTC
few	TRBJ2-7	-	TRBV9	CASSRFPEGEQYF	TGTGCCAGCAGCCGATTTCCTGAGGGCGAGCAGTACTTC
few	TRBJ2-5	-	TRBV4-1	CASSQVMGRGSVKTQYF	TGCGCCAGCAGCCAAGTGATGGGTCGGGGGTCAGTGAAGACCCAGTACTTC
few	TRBJ2-1	-	TRBV30	CAWSTEGGPYNEQFF	TGTGCCTGGAGCACCGAAGGGGGACCCTACAATGAGCAGTTCTTC
few	TRBJ2-3	-	TRBV6-5	CASLRGDTDTQYF	TGTGCCAGCCTTCGCGGGGACACAGATACGCAGTATTTT
-	TRBJ1-4	-	TRBV27	CASSLLVRPGEKLFF	TGTGCCAGCAGTTTACTCGTACGACCAGGGGAAAAACTGTTTTTT
few	TRBJ2-7	-	TRBV5-1	CASSFVPGTSYEQYF	TGCGCCAGCAGCTTTGTACCCGGGACCTCCTACGAGCAGTACTTC
few	TRBJ2-1	-	TRBV7-9	CASSLEPFNRESGNEQFF	TGTGCCAGCAGCTTAGAGCCTTTCAATCGAGAGTCAGGGAATGAGCAGTTCTTC
few	TRBJ1-2	TRBD1	TRBV7-9	CASSLVLQGEEPF	TGTGCCAGCAGCTTAGTCCTACAGGGGGAAGAACCCTTC
-	TRBJ2-3	-	TRBV28	CASTTGSDTQYF	TGTGCCAGCACTACAGGGTCGGATACGCAGTATTTT
-	TRBJ2-1	-	TRBV11-2	CASSPEGSLLNEQFF	TGTGCCAGCAGCCCGGAGGGTTCTCTTTTAAATGAGCAGTTCTTC
few	TRBJ2-7	-	TRBV5-1	CASSLVIGGNWEQYF	TGCGCCAGCAGCTTGGTCATCGGGGGAAATTGGGAGCAGTACTTC
few	TRBJ2-5	TRBD2	TRBV7-8	CASSTVGGVETQYF	TGTGCCAGCAGCACCGTGGGGGGGGTAGAGACCCAGTACTTC
-	TRBJ1-2	TRBD1	TRBV29-1	CSVSGTGHTNYGYTF	TGCAGCGTTTCCGGGACAGGGCATACTAACTATGGCTACACCTTC
-	TRBJ2-1	TRBD2	TRBV29-1	CSVVTAGAAFEQFF	TGCAGCGTTGTGACTGCGGGAGCCGCATTTGAGCAGTTCTTC
-	TRBJ2-7	-	TRBV6-1	CASSEASLEAEQYF	TGTGCCAGCAGTGAAGCGAGCTTGGAGGCAGAGCAGTACTTC
-	TRBJ1-1	-	TRBV7-3	CASSPQGQTHEAFF	TGTGCCAGCAGCCCACAAGGACAGACACATGAAGCTTTCTTT
few	TRBJ1-4	-	TRBV30	CASQGTYLSEKLFF	TGTGCCTCCCAGGGAACGTACTTATCGGAAAAACTGTTTTTT
few	TRBJ2-1	-	TRBV5-1	CASTAAGNSYNEQFF	TGCGCCAGCACTGCGGCCGGTAACTCCTACAATGAGCAGTTCTTC
few	TRBJ1-2	-	TRBV11-2	CASSLDFGAPYGYTF	TGTGCCAGCAGCTTAGATTTTGGGGCCCCTTATGGCTACACCTTC
-	TRBJ1-1	-	TRBV18	CASSGTQNTEAFF	TGTGCCAGCTCAGGGACACAGAACACTGAAGCTTTCTTT
few	TRBJ2-1	-	TRBV29-1	CSVKSDGRLFSYNEQFF	TGCAGCGTGAAATCGGACGGAAGACTCTTCTCCTACAATGAGCAGTTCTTC
-	TRBJ2-7	TRBD2	TRBV6-6	CASSSGTSGMQYF	TGTGCCAGCAGTTCCGGGACTAGCGGGATGCAGTACTTC
-	TRBJ2-3	-	TRBV27	CASSLRPPTDTQYF	TGTGCCAGCAGTCTCCGACCCCCCACAGATACGCAGTATTTT